The 11 T cell receptor beta chains below were found in one sample sequenced in a study of response to subunit inactivated influenza vaccine. MiXCR, run by TCRdb on the RT-PCR reads, gives a single entry per CDR3 protein. The table lists hundreds of thousands of distinct CDR3 sequences, around 11% of them singletons. The data also belong to a second study, concerning T cells expressing NK-cell markers. Turning to that study: Template switching by 5'RACE with UMIs generated the TCR beta cDNA.

Sequenced material: PBMCs from blood, taken on the day of vaccination. The receptors shown here come from a man in his fifties who received an inactivated influenza vaccine.

This chain links TRBV20-1 with TRBJ2-2; D is unclear. This CDR3 has 16 residues. The V end lost 6 bases, the J end lost 1 base, and 18 bases lay between the germline ends. CDR1 and CDR2 from the germline V gene are DFQATT and SNEGSKA (reference sequence). This CDR3 is CSATRSRGLNTGELFF. For the CDR3, the DNA is TGCAGTGCCACACGCAGTCGCGGCCTGAACACCGGGGAGCTGTTTTTT.

The chain uses TRBV27 and TRBJ2-6, with D unresolved. CDR3 length: 18 residues. With 2 bases removed from V and 0 bases from J, the gap between germline ends came to 14 bases. Germline V gives CDR1 MNHEY, CDR2 SMNVEV (reference sequence). CDR3 region: CASSLRAGSSSGANVLTF. The CDR3 DNA reads TGTGCCAGCAGTTTACGGGCAGGATCAAGCTCTGGGGCCAACGTCCTGACTTTC.

This clonotype came up a few times. The chain recombines TRBV5-6 with TRBJ2-1; D gene unclear. CDR1 and CDR2 from the germline V gene are SGHDT and YYEEEE. Trimming left V 3 bases short and J 6 bases short, with 13 bases between. The CDR3 length is 14 residues. Here the CDR3 reads CASSYPGRFNEQFF. CDR3 coding DNA: TGTGCCAGCAGCTACCCTGGCAGGTTCAATGAGCAGTTCTTC.

The CDR3 nucleotides are TGTGCCAGCAGCCAAGATTGGCAGGGGAGGGATGGCTACACCTTC. Its protein is CASSQDWQGRDGYTF. This chain uses TRBV14 with TRBJ1-2; D perhaps matches TRBD1 (6 bases). CDR3 length: 15 amino acids. The V end was cut by 0 bases, the J end by 6 bases, with 14 bases between. Germline assignment: CDR1 SGHDN and CDR2 FVKESK.

This clonotype was picked up a small number of times. The genes are TRBV5-1 and TRBJ1-4; 7 bases fit TRBD1. CDR3 length: 14 amino acids. The germline CDR1 and CDR2 sequences are SGHRS and YFSETQ. V dropped 6 bases and J dropped 5; count of bases not matched to a gene: 7. The CDR3 DNA reads TGCGCCAGCACAAGAGACAGGGCGAATGAAAAACTGTTTTTT. This codes for CASTRDRANEKLFF.

The chain employs TRBV20-1 and TRBJ2-7, with D uncertain. In germline, CDR1 is DFQATT, CDR2 SNEGSKA (reference sequence). Trimming pared 5 bases from V and 7 bases from J, leaving 15 bases between. The CDR3 is 12 residues long. The chain's CDR3 is CSAPPITAEQYF. CDR3 DNA sequence: TGCAGTGCTCCCCCCATAACGGCGGAGCAGTACTTC.

This sequence joins TRBV9 and TRBJ2-1; TRBD2 agrees at 8 bases. In germline, CDR1 is SGDLS, CDR2 YYNGEE. The CDR3 sequence is 14 residues long. With V trimmed by 1 base and J by 4 bases, 1 base remained unmatched. The CDR3 nucleotides read TGTGCCAGCAGCGTAACTAGCGGATACAATGAGCAGTTCTTC. It is translated as CASSVTSGYNEQFF.

This clonotype has just a few counts. CDR3 sequence reads: CSARAPSAGGNYNEQFF. The CDR3 bases are TGCAGTGCTAGAGCCCCATCGGCGGGAGGAAACTACAATGAGCAGTTCTTC. The chain recombines TRBV20-1 with TRBJ2-1; TRBD2 aligns across 8 bases. Trimming removed 1 base from V and 3 bases from J; junction bases left unmatched: 11. Germline lookup yields CDR1 DFQATT and CDR2 SNEGSKA (reference sequence). The CDR3 sequence is 17 residues long.

This chain connects TRBV5-1 to TRBJ2-1, with 9 bases lining up with TRBD2. J gave up 8 bases and V 0 bases, and 9 bases lay outside the gene matches. Looked up from germline, CDR1 is SGHRS and CDR2 is YFSETQ. There are 16 residues in the CDR3. CDR3 DNA sequence: TGCGCCAGCAGCTTGGGACTAGCGGTTTCTGTGTATGAGCAGTTCTTC. Translation gives CASSLGLAVSVYEQFF.

This clonotype was detected a few times. This chain joins TRBV10-3 and TRBJ2-5, with D possibly TRBD1 on 6 matching bases. Trimming took 5 bases from V and 3 from J, leaving 13 bases between them. CDR1 and CDR2 (germline): ENHRY, SYGVKD. The CDR3 is made up of 14 amino acids. The CDR3 is CAISKDRWKETQYF. In DNA, the CDR3 is TGTGCCATCAGTAAAGACAGGTGGAAAGAGACCCAGTACTTC.

In its sample, this clonotype was seen a few times. This sequence joins TRBV5-1 and TRBJ2-1; TRBD2 is a possible D gene (6 bases). The CDR3 is made up of 15 amino acids. The V end lost 7 bases, the J end lost 0 bases, and 14 bases lay between the germline ends. The germline CDR1 and CDR2 sequences are SGHRS and YFSETQ. The chain's CDR3 is CASGVFGSSYNEQFF. The CDR3 region has the DNA TGCGCCAGCGGGGTTTTCGGGAGCTCCTACAATGAGCAGTTCTTC. The complete variable domain, with remaining parts taken from reference TRBV5-1 and TRBJ2-1, reads KAGVTQTPRYLIKTRGQQVTLSCSPISGHRSVSWYQQTPGQGLQFLFEYFSETQRNKGNFPGRFSGRQFSNSRSEMNVSTLELGDSALYLCASGVFGSSYNEQFFGPGTRLTVL.